This T cell receptor beta chain was captured in a study of blood T cell repertoires in COVID-19 (dated by TCRdb to the early 2020s). Study-level background: Samples from collaborators originated in the United States, Italy and Spain and spanned both the acute and convalescent phases of COVID-19. The material from the prospective study consisted of cDNA or gDNA derived from T cells, B-cell-depleted T cells, or PBMCs. Deeply sampled blood TCRbeta repertoires from subjects exposed to, actively infected with, or recovered from COVID-19 were included in the dataset. The repertoires were released in a freely available public database meant as a resource for research on the immune response to SARS-CoV-2. The samples were drawn from the first 160 participants of the ongoing ImmuneRACE study and from 1,200 or so subjects provided by 6 global collaborators. A de-identified subject ID, COVID-19 status, age in years and sex were almost always included in the sample metadata. Where available, HLA class I and class II types were taken from metadata supplied by the sample provider and were not determined by assay-based typing. The study at large found these results: Clinical and demographic metadata were provided uncurated, with the amount varying by source and participant.

TCRbeta CDR3 regions were amplified from genomic DNA by means of the immunoSEQ Assay, a bias-controlled multiplex PCR. Processing in the source paper ran as follows. Nucleated cell counts per sample were estimated from amplification of reference gene primers within the assay. To quantify the absolute abundance of each unique TCRbeta CDR3 rearrangement, sequence reads were collapsed and filtered. For each sample, productive Simpson clonality was calculated as the square root of Simpson's diversity index across productive rearrangements. TCRdb retrieved this table from immuneACCESS and kept in-frame rearrangements only. Not all clones are present; in checked studies, unresolved V genes account for under half, and no reason is known for the remainder. D and trimming were read from the DNA, whereas the V and J calls and clone size are those reported in that table. Within this sample are a few hundred thousand clones, with under 85% of them counted one time only. The top ten clonotypes cover about 1% of the sample.

The germline V gene gives CDR1 as SGDLS and CDR2 as YYNGEE. Reading from cysteine to phenylalanine, the CDR3 counts 15 amino acids. Only CDR3 DNA is held: 45 bases, read in frame from base 1. Unmatched junction bases come to 8, with V trimmed by 4 bases and J by 6 bases. To note about this clone: Its recognized antigen is unknown. Within one base of it there is no much larger clone, and no base qualities were kept.

One collaborating source in Seattle enrolled patients during active infection and followed them longitudinally through the course of disease. Whole blood was collected in K2EDTA tubes by collaborating institutions according to the institutions' own protocols. For TCRbeta analysis, collaborators shipped samples as frozen whole blood, isolated PBMCs, or DNA extracted from either of those sample types. The TCR was taken from a human donor with COVID-19, enrolled during active disease. The donor label of this sample is uncertain. The rearrangement combines TRBV9 with TRBJ2-7; 12 of the junction bases match TRBD1. Sequencing was carried out using peripheral blood. The CDR3 protein: CASSPYGTGGTEQYF. The nucleotides are TGTGCCAGCAGCCCGTATGGGACAGGGGGCACCGAGCAGTACTTC.